This T cell receptor (beta chain) was recorded in a study of T cells after yellow fever vaccination. Study results and caveats: Booster samples showed a return of most primary-vaccination clones (roughly 96% CD4, around 85% CD8).

The CDR3 runs 11 residues. Deletions cut 6 bases from V and 6 bases from J, with 8 bases between. From germline, CDR1 is MNHEY and CDR2 SVGEGT. This clonotype has just a few counts. Its antigen is as yet unknown. One entry per CDR3 protein results from TCRdb running MiXCR on the 5' RACE reads. The table has some 600,000 distinct CDR3 sequences, about 12% seen once. The starting material was PBMCs, obtained on the day of the yellow fever booster vaccination. This clonotype was obtained from a man aged 25-45 years who received the YFV17D yellow fever vaccine. The rearrangement joins TRBV6-2 or TRBV6-3 to TRBJ1-1; D remains ambiguous. CDR3 loop: CASRDVAEAFF. CDR3 sequence (DNA): TGTGCCAGCAGGGACGTCGCTGAAGCTTTCTTT.